A selection of T cell receptor beta chains follows, all from one sample in a study of blood T cell repertoires in COVID-19. Here immunoSEQ multiplex PCR was the method, and the copy in TCRdb shows in-frame clones only, minus some. Among some 300,000 clones, 90% were seen once, and the ten largest hold 3.9%. Sequencing input: PBMCs or T cells enriched from blood (not recorded which). These receptors all stem from a woman aged 25 to 39 who had been exposed to COVID-19. The CDR3 runs from the conserved cysteine through the conserved F or W. The D gene is left open where the match is weak.

J gene | D gene | V gene | CDR3 protein
TRBJ1-3 | . | TRBV6-5 | CASSYSRGNTIYF
TRBJ1-2 | . | TRBV5-6 | CASSLSGDDGYTF
TRBJ2-3 | TRBD2 | TRBV29-1 | CSVDGGGSTDTQYF
TRBJ2-2 | . | TRBV4-3 | CASSFRTGELFF
TRBJ1-6 | . | TRBV7-3 | CASSLGGPNSPLHF
TRBJ1-2 | . | TRBV11-2 | CASSLAVWAGAGYTF
TRBJ1-1 | . | TRBV4-2 | CASSQSLGAGAEAFF
TRBJ2-3 | . | TRBV25-1 | CASSDQLVTDTQYF
TRBJ1-4 | . | TRBV3-1/TRBV3-2 | CASSQRGQGDEKLFF
TRBJ1-5 | . | TRBV19 | CASSMTASNQPQHF
TRBJ1-4 | . | TRBV10-3 | CAFPFHAYHFNEKLFF
TRBJ2-7 | . | TRBV7-2 | CASSFYRATEGQYF
TRBJ2-1 | TRBD2 | TRBV6-2/TRBV6-3 | CASSYQLAGGYEQFF
TRBJ1-1 | TRBD1 | TRBV5-8 | CASSTRDRDTEAFF
TRBJ2-1 | . | TRBV11-3 | CASSLYVAAYNEQFF